This TCR beta chain was recovered during a study of CD8 T cells in ankylosing spondylitis. Study-level points and caveats: Matched ankylosing spondylitis synovial fluid reportedly showed significant enrichment of disease-linked clones.

This clonotype was picked up many times. As yet, its antigen is unknown. MiXCR, applied by TCRdb to the 5' RACE reads, yields one record per CDR3 protein. The sample contains around 210,000 distinct CDR3 sequences, roughly 8.2% of which appear only once. Between the trimmed V and J ends, which lost 5 bases and 8 bases, there was a span of 16 bases. This CDR3 comprises 14 residues. Germline loops: CDR1 MDHEN, CDR2 SYDVKM. The origin of this receptor is a female donor with ankylosing spondylitis or in good health (not recorded which). The chain combines TRBV28 with TRBJ1-5; D is unresolved. Specimen: blood, either unsorted or a sorted T cell fraction (not recorded which). The CDR3, as DNA: TGTGCCAGCAGTGAGAGGGTGGGGTTAAAGCCCCAGCATTTT. Its translation: CASSERVGLKPQHF.